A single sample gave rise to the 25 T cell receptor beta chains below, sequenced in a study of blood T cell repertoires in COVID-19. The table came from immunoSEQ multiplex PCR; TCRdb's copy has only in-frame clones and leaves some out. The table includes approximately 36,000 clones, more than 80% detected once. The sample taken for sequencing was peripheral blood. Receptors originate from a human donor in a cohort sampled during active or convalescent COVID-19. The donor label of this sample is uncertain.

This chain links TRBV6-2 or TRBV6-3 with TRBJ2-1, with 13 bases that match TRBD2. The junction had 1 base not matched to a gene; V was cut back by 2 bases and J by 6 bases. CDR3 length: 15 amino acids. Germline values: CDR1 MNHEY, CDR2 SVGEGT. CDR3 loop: CASSYGTSGTNEQFF. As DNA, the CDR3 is TGTGCCAGCAGTTACGGGACTAGCGGGACCAATGAGCAGTTCTTC.

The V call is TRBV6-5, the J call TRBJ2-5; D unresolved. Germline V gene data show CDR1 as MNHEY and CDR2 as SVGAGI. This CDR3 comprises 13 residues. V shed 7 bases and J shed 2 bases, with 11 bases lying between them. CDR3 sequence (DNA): TGTGCCAGCAAGGAGCCAGATCAAGAGACCCAGTACTTC. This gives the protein CASKEPDQETQYF.

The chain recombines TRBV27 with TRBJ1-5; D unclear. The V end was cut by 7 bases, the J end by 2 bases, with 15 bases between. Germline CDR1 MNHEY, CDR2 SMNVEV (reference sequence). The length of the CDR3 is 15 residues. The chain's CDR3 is CASKYGRQGNQPQHF. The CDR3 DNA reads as TGTGCCAGCAAGTACGGCCGACAAGGCAATCAGCCCCAGCATTTT.

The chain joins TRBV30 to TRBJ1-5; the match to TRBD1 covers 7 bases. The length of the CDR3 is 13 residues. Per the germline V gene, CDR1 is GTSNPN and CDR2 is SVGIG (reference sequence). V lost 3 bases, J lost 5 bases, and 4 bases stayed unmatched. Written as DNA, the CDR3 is TGTGCCTGGAGCCGGGACAGTTATCAGCCCCAGCATTTT. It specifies CAWSRDSYQPQHF.

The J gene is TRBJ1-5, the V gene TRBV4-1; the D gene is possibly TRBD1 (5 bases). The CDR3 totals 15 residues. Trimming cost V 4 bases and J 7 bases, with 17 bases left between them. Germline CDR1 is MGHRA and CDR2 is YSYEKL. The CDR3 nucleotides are TGCGCCAGCAGCCTAAATGGGGCCTCCAAGCAGCCCCAGCATTTT. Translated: CASSLNGASKQPQHF.

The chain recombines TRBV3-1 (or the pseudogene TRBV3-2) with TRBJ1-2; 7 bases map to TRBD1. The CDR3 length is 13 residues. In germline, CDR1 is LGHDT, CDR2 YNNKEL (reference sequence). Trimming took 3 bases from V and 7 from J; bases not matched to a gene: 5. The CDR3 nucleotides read TGTGCCAGCAGCCAGGACAGGCCAGCTGGCTACACCTTC. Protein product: CASSQDRPAGYTF.

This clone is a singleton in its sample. DNA for the CDR3: TGTGCCAGCAGTTATGAGGCCGAGGTCTATGGCTACACCTTC. Protein product: CASSYEAEVYGYTF. The V call is TRBV6-2 or TRBV6-3, the J call TRBJ1-2; no clear D gene. V lost 3 bases to trimming and J lost 4 bases, with 12 bases between them. Germline V gene data show CDR1 as MNHEY and CDR2 as SVGEGT. This CDR3 is built from 14 residues.

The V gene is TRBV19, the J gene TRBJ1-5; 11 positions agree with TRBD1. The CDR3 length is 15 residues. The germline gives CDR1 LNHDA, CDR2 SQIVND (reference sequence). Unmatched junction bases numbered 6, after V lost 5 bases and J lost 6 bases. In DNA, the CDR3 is TGTGCCAGTAGTCCCGGACAGGGGGCGTTTCAGCCCCAGCATTTT. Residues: CASSPGQGAFQPQHF.

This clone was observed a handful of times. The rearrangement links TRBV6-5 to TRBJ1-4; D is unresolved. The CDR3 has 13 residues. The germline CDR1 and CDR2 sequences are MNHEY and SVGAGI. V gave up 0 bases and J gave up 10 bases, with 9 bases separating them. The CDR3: CASSYSSGGKLFF. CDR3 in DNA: TGTGCCAGCAGTTACTCTTCGGGAGGAAAACTGTTTTTT.

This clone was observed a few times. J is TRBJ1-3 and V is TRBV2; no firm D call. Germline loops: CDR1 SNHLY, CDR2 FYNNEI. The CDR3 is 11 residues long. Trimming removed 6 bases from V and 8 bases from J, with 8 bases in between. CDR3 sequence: CASRGVYTIYF. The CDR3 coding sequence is TGTGCCAGCAGGGGAGTCTACACCATATATTTT.

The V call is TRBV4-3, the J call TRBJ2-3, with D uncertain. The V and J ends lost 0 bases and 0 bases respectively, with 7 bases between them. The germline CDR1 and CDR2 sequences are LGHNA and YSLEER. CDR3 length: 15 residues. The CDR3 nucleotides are TGCGCCAGCAGCCAAGATCGACTTAGCACAGATACGCAGTATTTT. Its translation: CASSQDRLSTDTQYF.

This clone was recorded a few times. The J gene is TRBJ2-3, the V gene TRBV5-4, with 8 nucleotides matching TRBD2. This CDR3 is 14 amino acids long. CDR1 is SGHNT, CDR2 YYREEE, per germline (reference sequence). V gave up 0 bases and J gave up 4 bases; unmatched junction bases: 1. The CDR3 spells CASSLAGGADTQYF. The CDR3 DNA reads TGTGCCAGCAGCTTGGCCGGGGGGGCAGATACGCAGTATTTT.

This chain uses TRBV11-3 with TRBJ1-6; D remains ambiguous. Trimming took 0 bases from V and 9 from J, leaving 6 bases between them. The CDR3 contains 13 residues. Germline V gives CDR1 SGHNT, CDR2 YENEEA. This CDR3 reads CASSLEISSPLHF. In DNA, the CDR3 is TGTGCCAGCAGCTTAGAAATTAGTTCACCCCTCCACTTT.

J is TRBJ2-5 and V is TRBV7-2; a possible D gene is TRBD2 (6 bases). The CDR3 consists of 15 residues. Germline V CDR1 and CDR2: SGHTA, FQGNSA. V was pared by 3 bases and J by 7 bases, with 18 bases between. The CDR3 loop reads CASSFGTGPEGTQYF. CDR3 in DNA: TGTGCCAGCAGCTTCGGGACCGGACCGGAGGGGACCCAGTACTTC.

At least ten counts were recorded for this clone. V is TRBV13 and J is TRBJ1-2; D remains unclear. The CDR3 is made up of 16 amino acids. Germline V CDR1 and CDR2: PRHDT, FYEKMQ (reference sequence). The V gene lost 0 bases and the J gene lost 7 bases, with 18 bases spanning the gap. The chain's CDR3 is CASSLGLSWGVRGYTF. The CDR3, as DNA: TGTGCCAGCAGCTTAGGCCTAAGTTGGGGAGTACGTGGCTACACCTTC.

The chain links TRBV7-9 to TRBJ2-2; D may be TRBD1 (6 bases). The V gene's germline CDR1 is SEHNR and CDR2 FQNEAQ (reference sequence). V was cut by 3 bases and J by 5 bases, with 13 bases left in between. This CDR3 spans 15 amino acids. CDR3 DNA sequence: TGTGCCAGCAGCTTTTCAGGGGTGCATACCGGGGAGCTGTTTTTT. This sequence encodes CASSFSGVHTGELFF.

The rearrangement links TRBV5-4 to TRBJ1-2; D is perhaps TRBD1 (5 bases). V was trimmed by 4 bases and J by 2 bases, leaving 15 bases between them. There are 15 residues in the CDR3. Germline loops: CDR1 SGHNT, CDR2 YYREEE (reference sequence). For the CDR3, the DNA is TGTGCCAGCAGCATCGACAGAAGCCTCAACTATGGCTACACCTTC. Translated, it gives CASSIDRSLNYGYTF.

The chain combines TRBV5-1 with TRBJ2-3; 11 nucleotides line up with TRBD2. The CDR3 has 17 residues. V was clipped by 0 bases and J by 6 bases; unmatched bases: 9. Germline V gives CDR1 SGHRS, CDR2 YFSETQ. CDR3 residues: CASSLAFSGRAGDTQYF. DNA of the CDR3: TGCGCCAGCAGCTTGGCGTTTAGCGGGAGGGCCGGGGATACGCAGTATTTT. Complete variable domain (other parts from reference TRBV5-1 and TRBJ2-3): KAGVTQTPRYLIKTRGQQVTLSCSPISGHRSVSWYQQTPGQGLQFLFEYFSETQRNKGNFPGRFSGRQFSNSRSEMNVSTLELGDSALYLCASSLAFSGRAGDTQYFGPGTRLTVL.

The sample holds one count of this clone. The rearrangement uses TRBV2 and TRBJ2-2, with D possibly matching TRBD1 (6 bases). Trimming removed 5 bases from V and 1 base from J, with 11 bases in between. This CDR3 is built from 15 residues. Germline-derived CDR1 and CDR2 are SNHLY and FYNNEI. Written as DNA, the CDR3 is TGTGCCAGCAGTCGACAGGAGGTGAACACCGGGGAGCTGTTTTTT. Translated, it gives CASSRQEVNTGELFF.

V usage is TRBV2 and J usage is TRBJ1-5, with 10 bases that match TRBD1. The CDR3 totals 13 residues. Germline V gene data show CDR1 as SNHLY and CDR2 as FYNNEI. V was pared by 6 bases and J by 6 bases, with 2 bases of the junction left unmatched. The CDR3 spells CASRDRGTQPQHF. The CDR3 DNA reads TGTGCCAGCAGGGACAGGGGGACTCAGCCCCAGCATTTT.

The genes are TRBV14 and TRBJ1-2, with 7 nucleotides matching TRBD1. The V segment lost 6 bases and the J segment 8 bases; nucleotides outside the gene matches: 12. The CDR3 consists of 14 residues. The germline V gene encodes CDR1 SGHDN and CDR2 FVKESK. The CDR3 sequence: CASRPTRGRGGYTF. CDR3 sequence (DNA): TGTGCCAGCAGGCCAACAAGGGGGCGCGGAGGCTACACCTTC. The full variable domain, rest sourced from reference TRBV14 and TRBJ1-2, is EAGVTQFPSHSVIEKGQTVTLRCDPISGHDNLYWYRRVMGKEIKFLLHFVKESKQDESGMPNNRFLAERTGGTYSTLKVQPAELEDSGVYFCASRPTRGRGGYTFGSGTRLTVV.

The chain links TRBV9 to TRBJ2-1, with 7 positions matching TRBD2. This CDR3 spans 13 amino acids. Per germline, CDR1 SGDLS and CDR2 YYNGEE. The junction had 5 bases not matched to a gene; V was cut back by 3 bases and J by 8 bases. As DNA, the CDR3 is TGTGCCAGCAGCGCTGGACTAGTCGATGAGCAGTTCTTC. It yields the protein CASSAGLVDEQFF.

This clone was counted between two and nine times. CDR3 DNA: TGTGCCAGCTCACGGGGGACTGGAAGAGAGACCCAGTACTTC. As protein: CASSRGTGRETQYF. The rearrangement links TRBV18 to TRBJ2-5; TRBD2 is a possible D gene (6 bases). The CDR3 is 14 amino acids. Germline V gene data show CDR1 as KGHSH and CDR2 as LQKENI. The germline V and J ends were trimmed by 4 bases and 4 bases, with 13 bases remaining between them.

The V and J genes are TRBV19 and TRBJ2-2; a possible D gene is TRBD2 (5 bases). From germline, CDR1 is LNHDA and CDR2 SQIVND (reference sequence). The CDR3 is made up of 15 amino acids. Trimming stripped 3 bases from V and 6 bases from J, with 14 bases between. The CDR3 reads CASSIQGGRAGELFF. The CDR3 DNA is TGTGCCAGTAGTATCCAAGGAGGAAGGGCCGGGGAGCTGTTTTTT.

The chain's CDR3 is CSVPFRDWSYNEQFF. CDR3 nucleotide sequence: TGCAGCGTGCCCTTCCGGGACTGGTCCTACAATGAGCAGTTCTTC. V usage is TRBV29-1 and J usage is TRBJ2-1; tentatively, D is TRBD2 (6 bases). Per the germline V gene, CDR1 is SQVTM and CDR2 is ANQGSEA. V was cut by 6 bases and J by 1 base, with 16 bases left in between. The CDR3 length is 15 residues.